This T cell receptor beta chain was found in a study of radiation and T cells in renal cell carcinoma. Study-wide results and caveats: Baseline intratumoral clonotype presence is unknown without pretreatment biopsies.

Assay: immunoSEQ multiplex PCR; the TCRdb copy retains only in-frame clones and omits some. This table has 90,000 to 100,000 clones, 84% appearing once. In germline, CDR1 is MDHEN, CDR2 SYDVKM. With V trimmed by 2 bases and J by 7 bases, 11 bases remained unmatched. The CDR3 runs 17 residues. Described time point: blood 4 weeks post-SBRT, at nephrectomy. The treatment is: 15 Gy SBRT to primary tumor, nephrectomy 4 weeks later. Nephrectomy followed 15 Gy stereotactic body radiation by 4 weeks. Radiation-treated patients gave blood at baseline, week 2 and week 4. This clone turned up a few times. Its antigen remains unidentified.

V usage is TRBV28 and J usage is TRBJ2-7; TRBD2 agrees at 13 bases. The sample was blood, taken from a patient whose treatment included radiotherapy and nephrectomy. The receptor comes from a man in his 60s with renal cell carcinoma. The CDR3 DNA is TGTGCCAGCAGTTTAGTACAACTTACGGGACTAGCGGGAGAGCAGTACTTC. Its translation is CASSLVQLTGLAGEQYF.